This entry features one TCR beta chain sequence. Its antigen specificity is not known. Base quality data are lacking; no much larger clone is found one base away. CDR3 length: 20 amino acids, cysteine to phenylalanine. Kept here is only the CDR3 DNA, which spans 60 bases and is read in frame from base 1. For CDR1 and CDR2, the germline V gene (reference sequence) lists MNHEY and SMNVEV. Trimming removed 0 bases from V and 0 bases from J; the gene matches leave 11 bases unexplained. This sample is part of a study of blood T cells in healthy people across ages (dated by TCRdb to about 2015). As for the study more broadly: In model experiments, template switching captured roughly one uniquely barcoded TCR beta cDNA molecule for every two T cells. To avoid experimental bias, donors of different ages were spread randomly across the sequencing lanes. The study analyzed two additional independent replicas of 1 million unique cDNA reads from the same blood draw for two donors, one aged 18 to 30 and one aged 80 or older. Four age groups were formed from the donors: young (average about 15 years), middle-aged (around 37), aged (roughly 56) and long-lived (82). Using deep sequencing normalized with unique cDNA molecular identifiers, the study measured how TCR beta repertoire diversity changes with age.

The library came from 5' RACE. The listed sequencing device is Illumina HiSeq 2500. A second roughly 6 to 12 cycle PCR used a sample-barcoded 5' primer and a J-beta primer mix. A template-switch 5' adaptor carrying 12 random nucleotides introduced a unique molecular identifier onto each TCR beta cDNA molecule. At least 3 million CDR3-containing paired-end reads were obtained from each sample. First-strand cDNA was synthesized from all RNA with the Mint cDNA synthesis kit, primed by a TRBC-specific oligonucleotide. All cDNA was treated with uracil-DNA glycosylase and then went through a first 18-cycle PCR with the universal primers M1SS and BC2_uni_R. In the authors' own workflow: Normalization of each sample was performed by random selection of 1 million high-quality reads, each carrying a distinct molecular identifier. Instead of being binned into consensus sequences, reads that shared molecular identifiers were thrown out. MiTCR, set to a Q25 quality threshold and the strictest error-elimination algorithm, was used for CDR3 identification, clonotype clustering and error correction. A nonparametric unseen species model with Euler transformation was used to estimate lower-bound total TCR beta diversity. The public reads were reprocessed in TCRdb via fastp at Q25 and MiXCR, keeping in-frame beta chains. Every CDR3 protein is listed once, alongside the most common genes and DNA of its rows. These V and J calls rely on TCRdb rather than the paper's analysis. A total of around 1,000,000 distinct CDR3 sequences appear in this sample, 35% to 40% of them only once. 13% of the sample belongs to the ten largest clones.

Systemically healthy Caucasian individuals from Russia, 39 in total and aged about 6 to 95 years, were included as donors. Each donor gave ten milliliters of peripheral blood, drawn into EDTA-treated Vacutainer tubes. Ficoll-Paque density-gradient centrifugation was used to isolate PBMCs, with at least 6.5 million per sample. Total RNA, at least 6 micrograms per sample, was extracted from PBMCs with Trizol reagent. The percentages of naive CD45RAhigh/CD27high T cells were determined by flow cytometry on a PBMC aliquot from every donor. What the work shows at the level of the full study, not this receptor alone: Compared with the aged group, the long-lived group had more naive CD4+ T cells, fewer expanded clones and increased TCR diversity, a pattern suggesting age selection. Because profiling used bulk unsorted PBMCs, naive and antigen-experienced compartments could not be compared conclusively. Because donor CMV infection status was unknown, age-related changes in expanded clonotypes were potentially confounded. As age increased, observed TCR beta diversity per million T cells dropped in a roughly linear way, and a significant reduction was already evident by age about 40. The percentage of naive T cells measured by flow cytometry correlated strongly with observed TCR beta diversity. Estimates of total diversity based on one million sequenced T cells were regarded as lower bounds and as underestimates.

This TCR was sampled from a man between 18 and 29 years old in good health. Sequencing was carried out using blood. The chain uses TRBV27 and TRBJ1-4, and 9 bases in between align with TRBD1. The DNA reads TGTGCCAGCAGTTTATCGACGCGGACAGGGGCGGAAGCAACTAATGAAAAACTGTTTTTT. Its product reads: CASSLSTRTGAEATNEKLFF. Reference TRBV27 and TRBJ1-4 genes cover what lies past the CDR3, so the full variable domain is EAQVTQNPRYLITVTGKKLTVTCSQNMNHEYMSWYRQDPGLGLRQIYYSMNVEVTDKGDVPEGYKVSRKEKRNFPLILESPSPNQTSLYFCASSLSTRTGAEATNEKLFFGSGTQLSVL.